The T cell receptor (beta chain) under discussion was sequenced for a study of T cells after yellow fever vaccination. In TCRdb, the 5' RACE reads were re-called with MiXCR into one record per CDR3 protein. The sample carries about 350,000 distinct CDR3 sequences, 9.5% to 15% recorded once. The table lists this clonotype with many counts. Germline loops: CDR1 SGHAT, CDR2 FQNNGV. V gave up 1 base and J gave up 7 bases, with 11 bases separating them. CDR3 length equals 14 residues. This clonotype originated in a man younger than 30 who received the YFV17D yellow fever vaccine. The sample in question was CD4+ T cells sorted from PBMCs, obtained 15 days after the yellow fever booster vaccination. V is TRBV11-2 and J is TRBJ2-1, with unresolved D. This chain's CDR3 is CASSLVWGKNEQFF. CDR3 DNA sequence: TGTGCCAGCAGCTTAGTTTGGGGTAAGAATGAGCAGTTCTTC.